This T cell receptor (beta chain) was identified during a study of early T cells in non-severe SARS-CoV-2 infection (TCRdb year 2021). Background on the whole study: TCR sequencing used bulk RNA from unsorted whole blood, so alpha and beta chains could not be paired. Overall study results and their limits: VDJdb matching was skewed toward anti-spike CD8 responses and likely underestimated virus-specific expansions, missing private and CD4 specificities.

Counted from cysteine to phenylalanine, this CDR3 has 13 amino acids. The only DNA kept is the CDR3, 39 bases in frame from the first base. From a lookup of the germline V gene (reference sequence), CDR1 and CDR2 are DFQATT and SNEGSKA. The V end gives up 5 bases and the J end 0 bases, leaving 3 bases in the junction not matched to a gene. This was a case-control study nested in a cohort of healthcare workers in London, UK, who had nasopharyngeal swab PCR tests and blood samples taken every week. Healthcare workers were recruited during the week of the UK lockdown, between 23 and 31 March 2020, and followed weekly for up to about 16 weeks. Library generation was performed with 5' RACE. Reads for this sample came from a NextSeq 500. The TCR library protocol attached unique molecular identifiers to individual cDNA molecules to correct for sequencing error and PCR bias. TCR alpha and beta chains were both sequenced, and the abundances of alpha and beta sequences in each sample were closely correlated with each other. The study's own analysis went as follows. Decombinator V4 was used to annotate the V gene, J gene and CDR3 of the TCR sequences. Expanded TCRs were defined as changing significantly between any two time points under a Poisson model with p below 0.0001. Abundances of TCRs were expressed as counts per million after normalisation to the total number of TCRs sequenced in each sample. MAIT TCRs were defined by TRAV1-2 paired with TRAJ12, TRAJ20 or TRAJ33, and iNKT TCRs by TRAV10 paired with TRAJ18. VDJdb, accessed 1 November 2021, was searched for CMV, EBV and SARS-CoV-2 annotated TCRs, excluding TCRs annotated for multiple antigens. TCRdb trimmed public reads at Q25 via fastp, called clones via MiXCR and kept in-frame beta chains. Each entry is one CDR3 protein sequence, shown with its most common DNA and genes. TCRdb's processing, not the authors' own work, is the source of the V and J calls. This sample is represented by 55,000 to 75,000 distinct CDR3 sequences; roughly 5.7% of them were singletons. Clones ranked in the top ten supply around 3.4% of the sample.

This clonotype was seen repeatedly, ten times or more. Its cognate antigen has yet to be identified. Base qualities are not provided; no much larger clone lies one nucleotide away. The sequence is built from TRBV20-1 and TRBJ1-2; the junction holds 7 bases that match TRBD1. Specimen: whole blood, collected at baseline. This TCR derives from an adult who was a healthcare worker with PCR-confirmed SARS-CoV-2 infection or an uninfected control (not recorded which). CDR3 sequence: CSAGGQANYGYTF. The bases read TGCAGTGCTGGCGGACAGGCTAACTATGGCTACACCTTC.